Following are 30 T cell receptor beta chains from one sample sequenced in a study of T cells in Graves' hyperthyroidism and ophthalmopathy. RNA transcripts yielded amplified TCR beta CDR3 regions. RT-PCR in the first round (using the HTBI primer set) targeted the TCR CDR3. Via MiXCR, TCRdb re-called the multiplex PCR reads, giving one row per CDR3 protein. The table lists about 640,000 distinct CDR3 sequences, more than 12% of them singletons. Material: blood. The receptors were sampled from a woman in her forties or fifties with Graves' ophthalmopathy.

Many counts were recorded for this clonotype. The chain joins TRBV28 to TRBJ2-7, with 7 bases that match TRBD1. In germline, CDR1 is MDHEN, CDR2 SYDVKM. This CDR3 is built from 13 residues. V lost 4 bases and J lost 1; bases outside the gene matches: 1. This CDR3 is CASSWGQSYEQYF. The CDR3 nucleotides are TGTGCCAGCAGTTGGGGACAGTCCTACGAGCAGTACTTC. Together with reference TRBV28 and TRBJ2-7, the CDR3 gives the full variable domain: DVKVTQSSRYLVKRTGEKVFLECVQDMDHENMFWYRQDPGLGLRLIYFSYDVKMKEKGDIPEGYSVSREKKERFSLILESASTNQTSMYLCASSWGQSYEQYFGPGTRLTVT.

This chain uses TRBV28 with TRBJ1-2, with D possibly TRBD1 on 5 matching bases. V lost 8 bases, J lost 3 bases, and 16 bases lay in between. Per the germline V gene, CDR1 is MDHEN and CDR2 is SYDVKM. This CDR3 spans 14 amino acids. The CDR3 here is CASLNNGADYGYTF. The CDR3 bases are TGTGCCAGCCTAAATAACGGGGCAGACTATGGCTACACCTTC.

The gene calls are TRBV30 and TRBJ1-5, with 7 positions matching TRBD1. CDR1 is GTSNPN, CDR2 SVGIG, per germline (reference sequence). The CDR3 spans 15 residues. V trimming: 0 bases; J trimming: 4 bases; junction bases outside the gene matches: 6. CDR3 loop: CAWSVKGGGNQPQHF. DNA for the CDR3: TGTGCCTGGAGTGTGAAAGGGGGCGGGAATCAGCCCCAGCATTTT. Together with reference TRBV30 and TRBJ1-5, the CDR3 gives the full variable domain: SQTIHQWPATLVQPVGSPLSLECTVEGTSNPNLYWYRQAAGRGLQLLFYSVGIGQISSEVPQNLSASRPQDRQFILSSKKLLLSDSGFYLCAWSVKGGGNQPQHFGDGTRLSIL.

This clonotype was observed at least ten times. The chain has TRBV19 and TRBJ1-1, with 8 bases matching TRBD1. With V trimmed by 6 bases and J by 5 bases, 8 bases remained unmatched. The CDR3 totals 14 residues. Germline V lookup: CDR1 LNHDA, CDR2 SQIVND (reference sequence). Here the CDR3 DNA reads TGTGCCAGTAGGGCAACAGGGGGGGGTACTGAAGCTTTCTTT. Amino acids: CASRATGGGTEAFF.

The rearrangement links TRBV6-1 to TRBJ2-7; D unresolved. The CDR3 is 12 residues long. From germline, CDR1 is MNHNS and CDR2 SASEGT. With 6 bases removed from V and 3 bases from J, the gap between germline ends came to 9 bases. The CDR3 spells CASSSNFYEQYF. CDR3 nucleotides: TGTGCCAGCAGCTCAAACTTCTACGAGCAGTACTTC.

Ten or more counts support this clonotype. The CDR3 sequence: CASRRIIQGALPNNEQFF. The DNA for the CDR3 is TGTGCCAGCAGACGCATTATACAGGGGGCCCTACCCAACAATGAGCAGTTCTTC. V and J are TRBV28 and TRBJ2-1, with TRBD1 matching 9 bases. Per germline, CDR1 MDHEN and CDR2 SYDVKM. The CDR3 contains 18 residues. The junction had 17 bases not matched to a gene; V was cut back by 6 bases and J by 5 bases.

This clonotype was seen repeatedly, ten times or more. J is TRBJ2-7 and V is TRBV5-5; TRBD2 matches at 8 bases. CDR3 length: 16 residues. The germline CDR1 and CDR2 sequences are SGHKS and YYEKEE (reference sequence). The V and J ends lost 2 bases and 2 bases, in that order; junction bases with no gene match: 9. The CDR3 DNA reads TGTGCCAGCAGCTTTTCCGGATTAGCGGGAACCTACGAGCAGTACTTC. Translation: CASSFSGLAGTYEQYF.

In DNA form, the CDR3 reads TGTGCCAGCAGTTTAGGTTCGGGGGAGGTGAGCTCCTACAATGAGCAGTTCTTC. Its translation: CASSLGSGEVSSYNEQFF. The genes are TRBV28 and TRBJ2-1; weak D call: TRBD2 (6 bases). Germline CDR1 MDHEN, CDR2 SYDVKM. The CDR3 loop spans 18 amino acids. The V and J ends lost 2 bases and 0 bases respectively, with 17 bases between them.

The V call is TRBV5-1, the J call TRBJ2-2; 8 nucleotides match TRBD1. Per germline, CDR1 SGHRS and CDR2 YFSETQ. Trimming cost V 9 bases and J 4 bases; bases outside gene matches: 8. The CDR3 runs to 14 residues. In nucleotides, the CDR3 is TGCGCCACCCACAGGGGGGATTTCACCGGGGAGCTGTTTTTT. It yields the protein CATHRGDFTGELFF.

The chain links TRBV29-1 to TRBJ2-7; D perhaps matches TRBD2 (5 bases). V shed 4 bases and J shed 5 bases, with 15 bases lying between them. The CDR3 runs to 13 residues. Germline lookup yields CDR1 SQVTM and CDR2 ANQGSEA. The CDR3, as DNA: TGCAGCGTTGCCGAAACGGCCGGGAACGAGCAGTACTTC. Translating it yields CSVAETAGNEQYF.

This clonotype was observed at least ten times. V gene TRBV27 combines with J gene TRBJ2-7, with a possible D match to TRBD1 (5 bases). The CDR3 extends over 13 amino acids. Germline V gene sequence: CDR1 MNHEY, CDR2 SMNVEV (reference sequence). V was shortened by 2 bases and J by 6 bases, with 11 bases between the two germline ends. CDR3 in DNA: TGTGCCAGCAGTTTAGTACCAGGGTCCGAGCAGTACTTC. Encoded protein: CASSLVPGSEQYF.

This clonotype showed up just a few times. V is TRBV30 and J is TRBJ2-3; 13 bases agree with TRBD2. CDR1 is GTSNPN and CDR2 is SVGIG in the germline V gene (reference sequence). The CDR3 loop spans 17 amino acids. J lost 0 bases, V lost 2 bases, and 5 bases had no gene match. The CDR3 nucleotides read TGTGCCTGGAGTCGGGGACTAGCGGGGTTTAGCACAGATACGCAGTATTTT. The encoded protein is CAWSRGLAGFSTDTQYF. The whole variable domain, filled in from reference TRBV30 and TRBJ2-3, reads SQTIHQWPATLVQPVGSPLSLECTVEGTSNPNLYWYRQAAGRGLQLLFYSVGIGQISSEVPQNLSASRPQDRQFILSSKKLLLSDSGFYLCAWSRGLAGFSTDTQYFGPGTRLTVL.

This sequence joins TRBV28 and TRBJ1-1, with 10 positions matching TRBD1. The junction had 8 bases not matched to a gene; V was cut back by 6 bases and J by 4 bases. CDR3 length: 15 residues. Per the germline V gene, CDR1 is MDHEN and CDR2 is SYDVKM. As DNA, the CDR3 is TGTGCCAGCAGCCCCCCGGGACAGGGGTCCACTGAAGCTTTCTTT. It translates to CASSPPGQGSTEAFF.

This clonotype was picked up many times. The chain is built from TRBV10-3 and TRBJ2-5; 7 bases are a match to TRBD1. Germline trimming cut 0 bases from V and 2 bases from J; bases unmatched to any gene: 6. Germline assignment: CDR1 ENHRY and CDR2 SYGVKD. The CDR3 length is 16 residues. Here the CDR3 DNA reads TGTGCCATCAGTGAGTCTCCGGGACAGCCTCAAGAGACCCAGTACTTC. Its translation is CAISESPGQPQETQYF.

This clonotype was observed a single time. The chain combines TRBV6-1 with TRBJ2-2; D might be TRBD2 (7 bases). The germline V gene encodes CDR1 MNHNS and CDR2 SASEGT. The CDR3 consists of 15 residues. V was clipped by 10 bases and J by 0 bases, with 15 bases between them. CDR3: CATRQAGANTGELFF. The CDR3 coding sequence is TGTGCCACCCGACAGGCGGGGGCGAACACCGGGGAGCTGTTTTTT.

The chain uses TRBV7-2 and TRBJ1-6, with TRBD1 identical over 9 bases. Unmatched junction bases numbered 6, after V lost 2 bases and J lost 7 bases. The CDR3 has 16 amino acids. From germline, CDR1 is SGHTA and CDR2 FQGNSA. The CDR3 DNA reads as TGTGCCAGCAGCTTAACGTTCGGACAGGGGAATTCACCCCTCCACTTT. Residues: CASSLTFGQGNSPLHF.

This clonotype was counted between two and nine times. J is TRBJ2-1 and V is TRBV6-5, with a possible D match to TRBD2 (6 bases). Trimming left V 0 bases short and J 11 bases short, with 8 bases between. Germline V gene lookup returns CDR1 MNHEY and CDR2 SVGAGI. This CDR3 comprises 12 residues. The CDR3 here is CASSYSGTQQFF. The CDR3 DNA reads TGTGCCAGCAGTTACTCAGGGACTCAGCAGTTCTTC.

This clonotype was seen many times. The rearrangement joins TRBV12-3 or TRBV12-4 to TRBJ2-7; maybe TRBD1 (5 bases). The CDR3 covers 14 residues. The ends were cut back, 10 bases at V and 2 bases at J, with 18 bases in the middle. The CDR3 nucleotides are TGTGCCACCAAGGTGGGGCAGGGCACCTACGAGCAGTACTTC. This encodes CATKVGQGTYEQYF.

This clonotype appeared many times. The rearrangement uses TRBV29-1 and TRBJ2-3; the match to TRBD1 covers 8 bases. Losses at the gene ends were 4 bases for V and 2 bases for J; bases not matched to a gene: 5. The CDR3 spans 14 residues. Germline CDR1 reads SQVTM; CDR2 reads ANQGSEA. The CDR3 is CSVGGQVYTDTQYF. The DNA of the CDR3 is TGCAGCGTTGGGGGACAGGTTTACACAGATACGCAGTATTTT.

This clonotype was observed many times. The chain couples TRBV27 to TRBJ2-5; D gene ambiguous. Germline CDR1 and CDR2: MNHEY and SMNVEV (reference sequence). V gave up 4 bases and J gave up 4 bases, with 16 bases separating them. The CDR3 totals 15 residues. DNA for the CDR3: TGTGCCAGCAGTTCCCACAGCCTTGGCGGAGAGACCCAGTACTTC. It is translated as CASSSHSLGGETQYF.

This sequence joins TRBV9 and TRBJ2-3, with 12 bases that match TRBD2. J gave up 6 bases and V 3 bases, and 8 bases lay outside the gene matches. This CDR3 spans 16 amino acids. In germline, CDR1 is SGDLS, CDR2 YYNGEE. The chain's CDR3 is CASSAQLAGGWDTQYF. Written as DNA, the CDR3 is TGTGCCAGCAGCGCCCAACTAGCGGGAGGATGGGATACGCAGTATTTT.

This clonotype appeared many times. The chain links TRBV20-1 to TRBJ2-3; 9 bases align to TRBD2. This CDR3 comprises 16 residues. The V and J ends lost 4 bases and 0 bases, in that order; junction bases with no gene match: 8. Germline V gene sequence: CDR1 DFQATT, CDR2 SNEGSKA (reference sequence). CDR3 sequence (DNA): TGCAGTGCTAATCCCAATAGCGGGAGAAGCACAGATACGCAGTATTTT. Translated, it gives CSANPNSGRSTDTQYF.

This chain connects TRBV18 to TRBJ1-1, with D perhaps TRBD1 (6 bases). Trimming stripped 1 base from V and 5 bases from J, with 17 bases between. This CDR3 spans 16 amino acids. Germline V gives CDR1 KGHSH, CDR2 LQKENI. CDR3 sequence (DNA): TGTGCCAGCTCACCACTTTCGGGGGCCGGGGGGACTGAAGCTTTCTTT. Its translation: CASSPLSGAGGTEAFF.

This clonotype was recorded at least ten times. This sequence joins TRBV15 and TRBJ2-1; 9 bases are a match to TRBD2. The CDR3 has 14 residues. The trim removed 6 bases at V and 8 bases at J, leaving 8 bases unmatched. Germline assignment: CDR1 LNHNV and CDR2 YYDKDF (reference sequence). The CDR3 DNA sequence: TGTGCCACCAGAAGCGGGGGGCGCGAAGATGAGCAGTTCTTC. Protein product: CATRSGGREDEQFF.

This clonotype was seen only a few times. V is TRBV7-2 and J is TRBJ1-2, with 12 bases that match TRBD1. Looked up from germline, CDR1 is SGHTA and CDR2 is FQGNSA. This CDR3 is 15 amino acids long. V shed 3 bases, J shed 8 bases, and the junction held 7 bases outside the gene matches. The CDR3 region is CASSFAGTGGAGYTF. CDR3 coding DNA: TGTGCCAGCAGCTTTGCCGGGACAGGGGGCGCGGGCTACACCTTC.

V gene TRBV29-1 combines with J gene TRBJ2-7; D is perhaps TRBD2 (6 bases). V was clipped by 3 bases and J by 4 bases, with 16 bases between them. The CDR3 loop spans 14 amino acids. Germline V CDR1 and CDR2: SQVTM, ANQGSEA. In nucleotides, the CDR3 is TGCAGCGTTGAGGCCCCTTACGGGGGATACGAGCAGTACTTC. Protein product: CSVEAPYGGYEQYF.

This clonotype was detected only once. The chain combines TRBV30 with TRBJ1-2, with 9 bases that match TRBD1. After removal of 4 bases from V and 1 base from J, the junction contained 10 bases not matched to a gene. The CDR3 is made up of 16 amino acids. From germline, CDR1 is GTSNPN and CDR2 SVGIG (reference sequence). CDR3 nucleotides: TGTGCCTGGATTAAGACAGGGGGTTATAATAACTATGGCTACACCTTC. It is translated as CAWIKTGGYNNYGYTF.

This clonotype was seen ten or more times. V and J are TRBV5-1 and TRBJ2-1; the D is unclear. Germline CDR1 reads SGHRS; CDR2 reads YFSETQ. This CDR3 spans 14 amino acids. V shed 5 bases and J shed 2 bases, with 11 bases lying between them. The DNA for the CDR3 is TGCGCCAGCAGACACGAGGTTACCTACAATGAGCAGTTCTTC. It translates to CASRHEVTYNEQFF.

This clonotype showed up just a few times. The chain uses TRBV20-1 and TRBJ1-3; D remains unclear. The V gene's germline CDR1 is DFQATT and CDR2 SNEGSKA (reference sequence). V was trimmed by 4 bases and J by 0 bases, leaving 10 bases between them. The CDR3 length is 14 residues. The CDR3 here is CSAIEYSSGNTIYF. In DNA, the CDR3 is TGCAGTGCTATCGAGTACAGCTCTGGAAACACCATATATTTT.

This clonotype was seen a single time. A much larger clonotype is one base distant, so this may be a read error. The chain employs TRBV11-1 and TRBJ2-7; D is uncertain. Per germline, CDR1 SGHAT and CDR2 FQDESV (reference sequence). The CDR3 has 14 amino acids. The V end was cut by 3 bases, the J end by 7 bases, with 16 bases between. The CDR3 region is CASSFINVGDEQYF. The CDR3 region has the DNA TGTGCCAGCAGCTTTATTAACGTCGGCGATGAGCAGTACTTC. Filled out from reference TRBV11-1 and TRBJ2-7, the complete variable domain reads EAEVAQSPRYKITEKSQAVAFWCDPISGHATLYWYRQILGQGPELLVQFQDESVVDDSQLPKDRFSAERLKGVDSTLKIQPAELGDSAMYLCASSFINVGDEQYFGPGTRLTVT.